This T cell receptor (beta chain) came from a study of blood T cell repertoires in COVID-19. The overall study: There were acute and convalescent COVID-19 samples, and they came from the United States, Italy and Spain. T cells, B-cell-depleted T cells, or PBMCs supplied cDNA or gDNA.

The method was immunoSEQ multiplex PCR; TCRdb's version includes in-frame clones alone and lacks a portion of them. The sample records 150,000 or so clones, under 85% being singletons. The CDR3 sequence is 19 residues long. The junction had 22 bases not matched to a gene; V was cut back by 3 bases and J by 7 bases. Germline values: CDR1 ENHRY, CDR2 SYGVKD. Donors in Cohort 3 counted as recovered after two negative PCRs, clearance, or symptom resolution. This clone was counted once. The receptor was isolated from a man between 45 and 60 years old who had recovered from COVID-19. Sequenced: PBMCs or T cells enriched from blood (not recorded which). The chain couples TRBV10-3 to TRBJ1-2; 8 positions agree with TRBD1. The CDR3 protein is CAISESGQAHGTGEGGYTF. The CDR3 DNA reads TGTGCCATCAGTGAATCTGGTCAAGCCCATGGGACAGGAGAGGGTGGCTACACCTTC.